The 15 T cell receptor beta chains below were found in one sample sequenced in a study of PD-1 blockade in classical Hodgkin lymphoma. Relapse was seen in all patients after autologous stem cell transplantation, and brentuximab vedotin exposure was variable. TCRdb keeps only in-frame clones here, not all; method: immunoSEQ multiplex PCR. The sample has roughly 150,000 clones; nearly 80% are singletons. Sequences were derived from peripheral blood mononuclear cells (PBMCs), sampled before the second cycle of nivolumab. The receptors come from a human donor with classical Hodgkin lymphoma.

The chain uses TRBV4-3 and TRBJ1-4; 7 bases align to TRBD1. From germline, CDR1 is LGHNA and CDR2 YSLEER. The CDR3 has 16 amino acids. V dropped 0 bases and J dropped 5; count of bases not matched to a gene: 6. Here the CDR3 reads CASSQERGQGNEKLFF. The CDR3 DNA sequence: TGCGCCAGCAGCCAAGAGAGGGGGCAGGGAAATGAAAAACTGTTTTTT.

This chain links TRBV2 with TRBJ1-1, with no clear D. The germline gives CDR1 SNHLY, CDR2 FYNNEI. CDR3 length: 13 residues. Between the trimmed V and J ends, which lost 3 bases and 1 base, there was a span of 6 bases. The CDR3 protein is CASSDRANTEAFF. The CDR3 DNA reads TGTGCCAGCAGTGATCGCGCGAACACTGAAGCTTTCTTT.

The J gene is TRBJ2-7, the V gene TRBV5-6; TRBD1 agrees at 7 bases. The V gene's germline CDR1 is SGHDT and CDR2 YYEEEE. V shed 4 bases, J shed 4 bases, and the junction held 5 bases outside the gene matches. The CDR3 runs 13 residues. The CDR3 bases are TGTGCCAGCAGCATCGGGACAGAGTACGAGCAGTACTTC. It codes for CASSIGTEYEQYF.

This chain uses TRBV10-3 with TRBJ1-1, with D unresolved. V was trimmed by 6 bases and J by 6 bases, leaving 11 bases between them. The CDR3 is made up of 12 amino acids. Germline V lookup: CDR1 ENHRY, CDR2 SYGVKD. The CDR3 region has the DNA TGTGCCATCAGGGCAGGTAGCGCTGAAGCTTTCTTT. Translating it yields CAIRAGSAEAFF.

The chain joins TRBV28 to TRBJ2-1; D is ambiguous. The CDR3 has 15 residues. Germline loops: CDR1 MDHEN, CDR2 SYDVKM. Trimming took off 7 bases at V and 0 bases at J, with 13 bases between the two ends. The CDR3 loop reads CASISPGSSYNEQFF. The CDR3 nucleotides are TGTGCCAGCATAAGCCCCGGCAGCTCCTACAATGAGCAGTTCTTC.

The rearrangement uses TRBV6-1 and TRBJ1-2; no firm D call. With 0 bases removed from V and 3 bases from J, the gap between germline ends came to 8 bases. The germline V gene encodes CDR1 MNHNS and CDR2 SASEGT. The CDR3 runs to 14 residues. DNA for the CDR3: TGTGCCAGCAGTGAAGCGCTCGGGGACTATGGCTACACCTTC. Translating gives CASSEALGDYGYTF.

As for this clone: At one end the junction does not follow the germline gene, possibly because of a read error. The chain joins TRBV10-3 to TRBJ1-1; TRBD1 matches 9 bases. The CDR3 length is 14 residues. Germline loops: CDR1 ENHRY, CDR2 SYGVKD. CDR3 DNA sequence: TGTGCCATCAGTGATGGACAGGGGACTACTGAGGCTTTCTTT. This encodes CAISDGQGTTEAFF.

This clone was seen just once. The V and J genes are TRBV27 and TRBJ2-5; D is perhaps TRBD1 (6 bases). This CDR3 region has 14 residues. Germline V CDR1 and CDR2: MNHEY, SMNVEV (reference sequence). Trimming cost V 2 bases and J 7 bases, with 14 bases left between them. The DNA for the CDR3 is TGTGCCAGCAGTTTAGACTACAGGGACGGGACCCAGTACTTC. This translates into CASSLDYRDGTQYF.

This chain uses TRBV18 with TRBJ2-7; D may be TRBD1 (5 bases). Trimming stripped 4 bases from V and 0 bases from J, with 10 bases between. The CDR3 sequence is 14 residues long. Germline lookup yields CDR1 KGHSH and CDR2 LQKENI. The CDR3 spells CASSLDSNSYEQYF. The DNA of the CDR3 is TGTGCCAGCTCACTCGACAGTAACTCCTACGAGCAGTACTTC. The full variable domain, in which reference TRBV18 and TRBJ2-7 provide the parts outside the CDR3, is NAGVMQNPRHLVRRRGQEARLRCSPMKGHSHVYWYRQLPEEGLKFMVYLQKENIIDESGMPKERFSAEFPKEGPSILRIQQVVRGDSAAYFCASSLDSNSYEQYFGPGTRLTVT.

This chain uses TRBV5-4 with TRBJ2-7, with D possibly matching TRBD1 (5 bases). V lost 2 bases and J 3 bases, leaving 18 bases between the germline ends. Germline values: CDR1 SGHNT, CDR2 YYREEE (reference sequence). The length of the CDR3 is 16 residues. CDR3 sequence reads: CASSLVGKDINYEQYF. The CDR3 region has the DNA TGTGCCAGCAGCTTAGTCGGAAAGGACATAAACTACGAGCAGTACTTC.

V usage is TRBV6-4 and J usage is TRBJ2-1; D not resolved. The CDR3 has 10 amino acids. Trimming shortened V by 2 bases and J by 9 bases, and 2 bases separated the two germline ends. Germline V lookup: CDR1 MRHNA, CDR2 SNTAGT. CDR3 region: CASSDTEQFF. As DNA, the CDR3 is TGTGCCAGCAGTGACACTGAGCAGTTCTTC.

This chain joins TRBV6-1 and TRBJ1-5; a weak D match, TRBD1 (5 bases). The ends were cut back, 1 base at V and 6 bases at J, with 16 bases in the middle. Germline V gene sequence: CDR1 MNHNS, CDR2 SASEGT. This CDR3 region has 16 residues. CDR3 amino acids: CASSEVAGFGGQPQHF. For the CDR3, the DNA is TGTGCCAGCAGTGAAGTTGCAGGGTTTGGGGGTCAGCCCCAGCATTTT.

The rearrangement joins TRBV7-5 to TRBJ1-3; TRBD1 is taken as the D call from the table, unchecked against the DNA. TRBV7-5 is marked as a pseudogene. The CDR3 extends over 14 amino acids. The CDR3 DNA reads as TGTGCCAGAAGCCTCCGGGACAGCCGAAACACCATATATTTT. Encoded protein: CARSLRDSRNTIYF.

The V and J genes are TRBV4-1 and TRBJ2-3; 13 bases are shared with TRBD2. J was trimmed by 5 bases and V by 4 bases; bases with no gene match: 18. Looked up from germline, CDR1 is MGHRA and CDR2 is YSYEKL. This CDR3 has 20 residues. The CDR3 DNA follows: TGCGCCAGCAGCCCTCCTCCCGGGACTAGCGGGGTCTCAGCGGGAGATACGCAGTATTTT. Its protein product is CASSPPPGTSGVSAGDTQYF.

V is TRBV6-1 and J is TRBJ1-5; 9 nucleotides agree with TRBD1. The CDR3 length is 18 residues. Germline CDR1 and CDR2: MNHNS and SASEGT. V shed 2 bases, J shed 6 bases, and the junction held 14 bases outside the gene matches. The chain's CDR3 is CASSEWGLQGAGFQPQHF. The CDR3 DNA sequence: TGTGCCAGCAGTGAATGGGGGCTACAGGGGGCAGGGTTTCAGCCCCAGCATTTT.